The 4 T cell receptor beta chains below were found in one sample sequenced in a study of human T cells and chemical hapten exposure. Time point here: patch test 2, 6 weeks after DPC sensitization. Noted treatment: therapeutic diphenylcyclopropenone sensitization with weekly scalp DPC. In TCRdb, the RACE reads were re-called with MiXCR into one record per CDR3 protein. The repertoire consists of hundreds of thousands of distinct CDR3 sequences, with around 6% occurring once and the leading ten covering about 5.4%. The sample consisted of whole blood, taken in connection with sensitization to the hapten diphenylcyclopropenone (DPC). The source of these receptors is a young woman with alopecia areata. Some clones in this sample may be carry-over from other donors' samples.

This clonotype was counted at least ten times. The chain has TRBV4-3 and TRBJ2-2, with 7 bases aligning to TRBD2. V was pared by 4 bases and J by 6 bases, with 14 bases of the junction left unmatched. The CDR3 covers 17 residues. Germline V gene sequence: CDR1 LGHNA, CDR2 YSLEER. The CDR3 sequence: CASSPNGLGDLAGELFF. CDR3 nucleotides: TGCGCCAGCAGCCCGAACGGACTAGGGGATCTCGCCGGGGAGCTGTTTTTT.

This clonotype was recorded at least ten times. V is TRBV18 and J is TRBJ1-1, with D unresolved. The germline CDR1 and CDR2 sequences are KGHSH and LQKENI. This CDR3 is 15 amino acids long. Trimming pared 0 bases from V and 1 base from J, leaving 9 bases between. CDR3 sequence (DNA): TGTGCCAGCTCACCACCGTTGGTAACGAACACTGAAGCTTTCTTT. As protein: CASSPPLVTNTEAFF.

The V call is TRBV6-1, the J call TRBJ2-7, with D unclear. The length of the CDR3 is 12 residues. Germline CDR1 and CDR2: MNHNS and SASEGT. V gave up 6 bases and J gave up 5 bases, with 11 bases separating them. As DNA, the CDR3 is TGTGCCAGCAGGAACCCCACCCACGAGCAGTACTTC. Amino acid sequence: CASRNPTHEQYF.

There are many counts of this clonotype. This chain joins TRBV4-3 and TRBJ2-1, with D possibly TRBD1 on 6 matching bases. The ends were cut back, 1 base at V and 2 bases at J, with 6 bases in the middle. The CDR3 spans 14 residues. Germline V gives CDR1 LGHNA, CDR2 YSLEER. CDR3 nucleotide sequence: TGCGCCAGCAGCCAAGGACAGGCCTACAATGAGCAGTTCTTC. Residues: CASSQGQAYNEQFF.